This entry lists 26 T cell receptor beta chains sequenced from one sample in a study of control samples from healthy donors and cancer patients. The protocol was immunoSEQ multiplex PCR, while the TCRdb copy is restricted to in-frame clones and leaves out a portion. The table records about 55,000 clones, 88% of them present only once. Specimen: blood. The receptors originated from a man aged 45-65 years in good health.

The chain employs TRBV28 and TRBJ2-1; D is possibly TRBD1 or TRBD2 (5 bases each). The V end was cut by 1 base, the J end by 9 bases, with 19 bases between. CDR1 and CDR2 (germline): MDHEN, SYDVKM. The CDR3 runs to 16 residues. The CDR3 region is CASSLSGARVGSEQFF. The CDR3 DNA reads TGTGCCAGCAGTTTATCCGGGGCCAGGGTGGGTAGTGAGCAGTTCTTC.

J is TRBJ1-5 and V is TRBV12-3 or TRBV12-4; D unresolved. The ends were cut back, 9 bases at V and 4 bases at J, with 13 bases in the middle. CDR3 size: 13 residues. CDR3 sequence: CASNVAGNQPQHF. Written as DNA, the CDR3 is TGTGCCAGTAACGTCGCGGGTAATCAGCCCCAGCATTTT.

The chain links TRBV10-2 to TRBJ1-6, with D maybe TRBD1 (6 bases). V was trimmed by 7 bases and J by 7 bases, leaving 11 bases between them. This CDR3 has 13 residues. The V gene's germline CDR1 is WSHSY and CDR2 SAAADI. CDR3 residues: CASTPGGNSPLHF. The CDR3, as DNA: TGCGCCAGCACCCCTGGGGGCAATTCACCCCTCCACTTT.

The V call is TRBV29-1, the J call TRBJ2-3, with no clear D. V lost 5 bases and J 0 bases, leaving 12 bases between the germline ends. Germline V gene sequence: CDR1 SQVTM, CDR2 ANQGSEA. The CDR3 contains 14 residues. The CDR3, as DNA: TGCAGCGTTCTGGTCAGGTCTAGCACAGATACGCAGTATTTT. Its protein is CSVLVRSSTDTQYF.

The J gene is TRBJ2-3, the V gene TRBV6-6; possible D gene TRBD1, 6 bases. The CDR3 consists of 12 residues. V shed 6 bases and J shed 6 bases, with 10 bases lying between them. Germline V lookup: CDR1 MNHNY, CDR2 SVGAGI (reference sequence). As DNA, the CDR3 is TGTGCCAGCAGCCTCCAGGGGGATACGCAGTATTTT. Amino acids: CASSLQGDTQYF.

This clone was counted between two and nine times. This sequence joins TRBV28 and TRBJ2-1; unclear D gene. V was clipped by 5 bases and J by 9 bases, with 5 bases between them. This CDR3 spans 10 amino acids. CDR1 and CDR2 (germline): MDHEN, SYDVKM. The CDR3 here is CASSQGEQFF. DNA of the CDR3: TGTGCCAGCAGTCAAGGTGAGCAGTTCTTC.

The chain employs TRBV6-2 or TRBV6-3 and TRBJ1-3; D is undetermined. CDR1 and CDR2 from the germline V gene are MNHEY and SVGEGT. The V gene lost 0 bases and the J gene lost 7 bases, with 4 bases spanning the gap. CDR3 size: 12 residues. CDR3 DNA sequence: TGTGCCAGCAGTTACTCGTGGAACACCATATATTTT. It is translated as CASSYSWNTIYF.

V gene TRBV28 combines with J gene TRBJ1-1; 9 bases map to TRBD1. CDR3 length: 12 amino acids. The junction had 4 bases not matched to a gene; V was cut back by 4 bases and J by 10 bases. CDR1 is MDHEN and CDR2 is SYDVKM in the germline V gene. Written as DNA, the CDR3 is TGTGCCAGCAGTTGGGACAGGGTTGGAGCTTTCTTT. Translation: CASSWDRVGAFF.

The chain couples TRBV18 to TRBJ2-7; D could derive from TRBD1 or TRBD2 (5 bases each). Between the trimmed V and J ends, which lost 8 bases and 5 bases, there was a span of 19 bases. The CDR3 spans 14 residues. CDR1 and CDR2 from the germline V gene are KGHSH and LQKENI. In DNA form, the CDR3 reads TGTGCCAGCACTTGGGGGACGCCGGTTCACGAGCAGTACTTC. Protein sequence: CASTWGTPVHEQYF.

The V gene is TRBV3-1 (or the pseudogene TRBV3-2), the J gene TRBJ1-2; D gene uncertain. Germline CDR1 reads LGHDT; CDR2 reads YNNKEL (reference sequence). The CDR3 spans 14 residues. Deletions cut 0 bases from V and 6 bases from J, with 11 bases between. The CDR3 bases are TGTGCCAGCAGCCAAGAGGGCGAAAGGAATGGCTACACCTTC. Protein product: CASSQEGERNGYTF.

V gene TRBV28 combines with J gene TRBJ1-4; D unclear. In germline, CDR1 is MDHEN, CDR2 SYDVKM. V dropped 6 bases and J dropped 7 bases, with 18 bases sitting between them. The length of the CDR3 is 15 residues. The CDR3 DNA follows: TGTGCCAGCAGCCCCCGGTCAATACGACGTGAAAAACTGTTTTTT. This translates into CASSPRSIRREKLFF.

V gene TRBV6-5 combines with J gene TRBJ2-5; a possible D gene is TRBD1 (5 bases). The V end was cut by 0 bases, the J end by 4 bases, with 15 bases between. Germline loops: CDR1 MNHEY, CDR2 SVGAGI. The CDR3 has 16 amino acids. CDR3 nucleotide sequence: TGTGCCAGCAGTTACTCGCCTACAGGAGCAGGAGAGACCCAGTACTTC. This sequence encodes CASSYSPTGAGETQYF.

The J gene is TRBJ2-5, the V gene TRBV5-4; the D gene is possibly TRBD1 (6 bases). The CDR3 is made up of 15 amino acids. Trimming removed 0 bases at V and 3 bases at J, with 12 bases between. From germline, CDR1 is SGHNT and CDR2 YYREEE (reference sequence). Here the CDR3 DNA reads TGTGCCAGCAGCTTGGGACCAGGGGCGAAAGAGACCCAGTACTTC. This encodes CASSLGPGAKETQYF.

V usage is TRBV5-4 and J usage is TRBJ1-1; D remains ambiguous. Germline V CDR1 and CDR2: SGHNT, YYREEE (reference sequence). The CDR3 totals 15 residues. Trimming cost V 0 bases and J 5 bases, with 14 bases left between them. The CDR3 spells CASSLVLSGRTEAFF. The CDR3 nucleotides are TGTGCCAGCAGCTTGGTTCTGTCGGGAAGGACTGAAGCTTTCTTT.

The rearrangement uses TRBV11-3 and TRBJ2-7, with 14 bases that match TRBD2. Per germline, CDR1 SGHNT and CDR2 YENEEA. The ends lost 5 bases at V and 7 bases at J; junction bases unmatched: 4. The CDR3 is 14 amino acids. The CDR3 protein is CASSLTSGRGEQYF. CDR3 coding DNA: TGTGCCAGCAGCCTGACTAGCGGGAGGGGTGAGCAGTACTTC.

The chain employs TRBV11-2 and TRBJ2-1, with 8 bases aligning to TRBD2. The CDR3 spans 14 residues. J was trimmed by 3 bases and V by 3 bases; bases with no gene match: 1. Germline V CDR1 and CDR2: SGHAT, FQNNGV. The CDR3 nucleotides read TGTGCCAGCAGCTTCGGGACTAGCTACAATGAGCAGTTCTTC. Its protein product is CASSFGTSYNEQFF.

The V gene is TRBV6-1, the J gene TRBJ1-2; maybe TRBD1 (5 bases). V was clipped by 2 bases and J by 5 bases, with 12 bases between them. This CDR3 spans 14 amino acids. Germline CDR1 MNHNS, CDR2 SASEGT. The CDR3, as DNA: TGTGCCAGCAGTGAACGGGGGGACCCATATGGCTACACCTTC. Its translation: CASSERGDPYGYTF.

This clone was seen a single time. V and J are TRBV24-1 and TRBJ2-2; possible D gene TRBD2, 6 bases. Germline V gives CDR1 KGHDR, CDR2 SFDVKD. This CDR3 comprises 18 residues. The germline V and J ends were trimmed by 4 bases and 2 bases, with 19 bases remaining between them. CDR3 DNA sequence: TGTGCCACCAGTGAGCTCGGGACTGGTATCTTTAACACCGGGGAGCTGTTTTTT. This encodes CATSELGTGIFNTGELFF.

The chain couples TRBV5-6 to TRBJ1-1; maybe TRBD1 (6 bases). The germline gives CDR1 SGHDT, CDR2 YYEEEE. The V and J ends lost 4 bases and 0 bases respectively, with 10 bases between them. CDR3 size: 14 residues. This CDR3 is CASSMTGMNTEAFF. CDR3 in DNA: TGTGCCAGCAGCATGACAGGAATGAACACTGAAGCTTTCTTT.

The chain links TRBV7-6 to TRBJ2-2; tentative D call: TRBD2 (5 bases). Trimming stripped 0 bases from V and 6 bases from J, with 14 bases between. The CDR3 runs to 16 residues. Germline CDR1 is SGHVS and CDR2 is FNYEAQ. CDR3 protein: CASSLAGTSNPGELFF. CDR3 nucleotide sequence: TGTGCCAGCAGCTTAGCGGGAACTAGTAACCCCGGGGAGCTGTTTTTT.

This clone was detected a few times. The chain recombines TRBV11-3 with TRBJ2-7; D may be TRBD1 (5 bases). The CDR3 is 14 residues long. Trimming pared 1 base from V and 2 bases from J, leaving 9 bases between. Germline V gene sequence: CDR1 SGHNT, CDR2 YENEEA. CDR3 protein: CASSLAPGPYEQYF. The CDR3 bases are TGTGCCAGCAGCTTAGCGCCAGGGCCCTACGAGCAGTACTTC.

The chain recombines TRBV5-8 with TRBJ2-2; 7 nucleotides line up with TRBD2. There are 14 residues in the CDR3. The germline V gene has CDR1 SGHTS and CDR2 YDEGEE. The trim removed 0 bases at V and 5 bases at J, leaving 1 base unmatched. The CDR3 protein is CASSLERGTGELFF. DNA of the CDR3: TGTGCCAGCAGCTTGGAGCGGGGAACCGGGGAGCTGTTTTTT.

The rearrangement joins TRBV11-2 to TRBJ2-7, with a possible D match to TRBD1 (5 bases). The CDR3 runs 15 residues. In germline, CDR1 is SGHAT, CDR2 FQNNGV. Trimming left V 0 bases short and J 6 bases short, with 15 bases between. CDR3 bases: TGTGCCAGCAGCTTAGATCATAGGGGTATCAGCGAGCAGTACTTC. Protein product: CASSLDHRGISEQYF.

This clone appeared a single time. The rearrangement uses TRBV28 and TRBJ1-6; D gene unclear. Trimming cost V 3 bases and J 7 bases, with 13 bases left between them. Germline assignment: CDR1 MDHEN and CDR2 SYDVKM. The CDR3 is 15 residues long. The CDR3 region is CASSLPRAINSPLHF. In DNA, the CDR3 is TGTGCCAGCAGTTTGCCCCGGGCTATAAATTCACCCCTCCACTTT.

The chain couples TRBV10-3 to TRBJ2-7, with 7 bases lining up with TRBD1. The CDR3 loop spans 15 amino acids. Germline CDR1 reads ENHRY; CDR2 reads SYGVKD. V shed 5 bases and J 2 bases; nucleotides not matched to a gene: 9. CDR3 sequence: CAISTTGDPPYEQYF. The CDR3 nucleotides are TGTGCCATCAGTACCACAGGGGATCCGCCCTACGAGCAGTACTTC.

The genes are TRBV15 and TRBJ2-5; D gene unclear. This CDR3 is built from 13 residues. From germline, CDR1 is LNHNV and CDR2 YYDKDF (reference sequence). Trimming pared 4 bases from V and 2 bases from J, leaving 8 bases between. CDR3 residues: CATSKGPQETQYF. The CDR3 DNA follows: TGTGCCACCAGCAAAGGACCTCAAGAGACCCAGTACTTC.